Listed below are T cell receptor beta chains from one sample, sequenced in a study of CD8 T cells in ankylosing spondylitis. One entry per CDR3 protein results from TCRdb running MiXCR on the 5' RACE reads. Of around 280,000 distinct CDR3 sequences listed, 20% were seen once; the top ten hold around 8%. Sequenced sample: blood, either unsorted or a sorted T cell fraction (not recorded which). The receptors were sampled from a male donor with ankylosing spondylitis or in good health (not recorded which). Both conserved end residues are trimmed from each CDR3.

v_call: TRBV12-3/TRBV12-4
j_call: TRBJ2-2
cdr3_aa: ASSLWAGVAGELF

v_call: TRBV20-1
j_call: TRBJ2-1
cdr3_aa: SAPGPEQF

v_call: TRBV7-9
j_call: TRBJ2-3
cdr3_aa: ASSRWTSGSTDTQY

v_call: TRBV12-3/TRBV12-4
j_call: TRBJ1-5
cdr3_aa: ASSPGQGDQPQH

v_call: TRBV28
j_call: TRBJ1-5
cdr3_aa: ASSLINQPQH

v_call: TRBV7-3
j_call: TRBJ2-1
cdr3_aa: ASSPKGSYNEQF

v_call: TRBV12-3/TRBV12-4
j_call: TRBJ1-1
cdr3_aa: ASSFSPGRDTEAF

v_call: TRBV12-3/TRBV12-4
j_call: TRBJ2-1
cdr3_aa: ASIRGVQGGGEQF

v_call: TRBV7-6
j_call: TRBJ1-1
cdr3_aa: ASSRDRGNTEAF

v_call: TRBV4-2
j_call: TRBJ1-1
cdr3_aa: ASSQDSITEAF

v_call: TRBV3-1
j_call: TRBJ2-4
cdr3_aa: ASSQGLDIQY

v_call: TRBV15
j_call: TRBJ2-5
cdr3_aa: ATSSWTSGSETQY

v_call: TRBV7-2
j_call: TRBJ2-1
cdr3_aa: ASSVEWGEQF

v_call: TRBV14
j_call: TRBJ1-2
cdr3_aa: ASSQARGGGASGYT

v_call: TRBV12-3/TRBV12-4
j_call: TRBJ2-3
cdr3_aa: ASSFQKPHPVPSTDTQY

v_call: TRBV16
j_call: TRBJ1-1
cdr3_aa: ASSQSWGVKWDTEAF

v_call: TRBV12-3/TRBV12-4
j_call: TRBJ2-1
cdr3_aa: ASSLLGKEQF

v_call: TRBV6-2/TRBV6-3
j_call: TRBJ1-1
cdr3_aa: ASSAYRGRGKTEAF

v_call: TRBV2
j_call: TRBJ1-3
cdr3_aa: ASSDPTSSGNTIY

v_call: TRBV7-9
j_call: TRBJ2-3
cdr3_aa: ASSLVVADTQY

v_call: TRBV29-1
j_call: TRBJ2-5
cdr3_aa: SVGVFEQTQY

v_call: TRBV6-1
j_call: TRBJ1-6
cdr3_aa: ASSKDRGGSPLH

v_call: TRBV29-1
j_call: TRBJ1-1
cdr3_aa: SVFSRGNTEDF

v_call: TRBV28
j_call: TRBJ2-5
cdr3_aa: ASNPGQGGSETQY

v_call: TRBV29-1
j_call: TRBJ2-3
cdr3_aa: SVEDAGARVGTQY

v_call: TRBV5-1
j_call: TRBJ1-2
cdr3_aa: ASSATIGANYGYT